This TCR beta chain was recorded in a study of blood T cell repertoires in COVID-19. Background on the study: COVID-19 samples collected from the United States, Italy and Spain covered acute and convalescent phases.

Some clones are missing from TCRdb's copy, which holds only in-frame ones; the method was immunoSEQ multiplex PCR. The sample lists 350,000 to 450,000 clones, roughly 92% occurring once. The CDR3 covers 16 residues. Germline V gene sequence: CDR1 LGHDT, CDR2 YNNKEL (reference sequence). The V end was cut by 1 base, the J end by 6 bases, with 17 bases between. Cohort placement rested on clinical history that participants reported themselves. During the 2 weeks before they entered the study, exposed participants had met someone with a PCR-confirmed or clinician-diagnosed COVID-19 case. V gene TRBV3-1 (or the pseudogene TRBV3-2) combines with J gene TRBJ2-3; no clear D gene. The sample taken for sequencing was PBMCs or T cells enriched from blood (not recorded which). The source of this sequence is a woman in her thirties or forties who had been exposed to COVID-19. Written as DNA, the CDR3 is TGTGCCAGCAGCCAAGGATTGATAATGGAGAGGGATACGCAGTATTTT. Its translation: CASSQGLIMERDTQYF.